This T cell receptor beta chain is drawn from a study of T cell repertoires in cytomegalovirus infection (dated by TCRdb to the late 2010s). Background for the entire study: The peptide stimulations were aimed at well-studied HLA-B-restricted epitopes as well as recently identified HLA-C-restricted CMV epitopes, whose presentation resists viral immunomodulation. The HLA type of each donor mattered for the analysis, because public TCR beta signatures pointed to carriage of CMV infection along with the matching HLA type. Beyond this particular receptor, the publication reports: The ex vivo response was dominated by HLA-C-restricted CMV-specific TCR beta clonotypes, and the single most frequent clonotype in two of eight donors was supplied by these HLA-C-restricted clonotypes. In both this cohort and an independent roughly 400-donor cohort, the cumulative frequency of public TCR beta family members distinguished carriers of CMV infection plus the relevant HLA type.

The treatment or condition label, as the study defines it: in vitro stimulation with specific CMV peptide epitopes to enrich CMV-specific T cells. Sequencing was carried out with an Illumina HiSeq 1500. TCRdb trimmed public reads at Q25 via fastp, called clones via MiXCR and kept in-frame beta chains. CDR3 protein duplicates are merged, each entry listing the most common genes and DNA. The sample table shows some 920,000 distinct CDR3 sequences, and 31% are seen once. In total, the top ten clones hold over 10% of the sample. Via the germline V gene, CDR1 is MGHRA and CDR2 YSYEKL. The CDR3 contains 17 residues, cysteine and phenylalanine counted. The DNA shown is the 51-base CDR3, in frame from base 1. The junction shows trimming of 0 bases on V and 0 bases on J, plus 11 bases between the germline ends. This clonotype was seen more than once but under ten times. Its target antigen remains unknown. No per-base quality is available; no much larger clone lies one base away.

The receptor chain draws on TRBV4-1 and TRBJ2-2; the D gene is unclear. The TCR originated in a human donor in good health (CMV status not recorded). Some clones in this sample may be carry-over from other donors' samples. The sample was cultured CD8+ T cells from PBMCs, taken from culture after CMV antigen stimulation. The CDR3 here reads CASSQETQIANTGELFF. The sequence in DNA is TGCGCCAGCAGCCAAGAAACCCAGATCGCGAACACCGGGGAGCTGTTTTTT.